This T cell receptor beta chain was recorded in a study of Graves' ophthalmopathy and Graves' hyperthyroidism (dated by TCRdb to the late 2010s). Background on the whole study: Hyperthyroidism was considered stable if no progression to ophthalmopathy occurred within 18 months of follow-up. The study used TCR beta repertoire signatures to distinguish Graves' ophthalmopathy from Graves' hyperthyroidism and to predict progression to ophthalmopathy. In total, approximately 130 blood samples were TCR-sequenced: 43 ophthalmopathy, some 75 hyperthyroidism and some 17 hyperthyroidism-to-ophthalmopathy patients. A discovery set of 100 patients (approximately 45 ophthalmopathy, 55 to 60 stable hyperthyroidism) was enrolled to explore V-J signatures distinguishing ophthalmopathy from hyperthyroidism. The independent validation cohort included approximately 19 hyperthyroidism patients plus 17 patients who later progressed from hyperthyroidism to ophthalmopathy. In roughly six hyperthyroidism patients, the T-cell repertoires found in thyroid tissue were compared with those found in blood. Following sample collection, hyperthyroidism patients were given methimazole at a starting dose of 30 mg daily, and ophthalmopathy patients were given high-dose intravenous methylprednisolone.

The hyperthyroidism patients were 18 to 65 years old and newly diagnosed, with a disease duration of less than 2 months. Patients with other autoimmune diseases, uncontrolled infections, pregnancy or lactation were excluded from the study. Diagnosis was based on clinical symptoms, serum thyroxine, TRAb, thyroid ultrasound and orbital computed tomography. Total RNA was extracted with Trizol reagent and quality-checked on an Agilent 2100 Bioanalyzer. TCR beta CDR3 regions were amplified from RNA transcripts for repertoire sequencing. The first round of RT-PCR was done with HTBI primers and the Qiagen OneStep RT-PCR kit, and was followed by a second round of multiplex PCR, then size selection and purification. The libraries underwent paired-end sequencing with 100 bp reads on an Illumina HiSeq2000. Per the source publication's procedure: SOAPnuke was used to process the reads, removing any read that contained adapters or uncalled bases, had a mean Phred below 15, or lacked an exact match to the constant primer or identifier. COPE v1.2.5 was used to merge high-quality paired reads. Unique nucleotide sequences were defined as clonotypes and aligned to IMGT TRB V, D and J references using MiTCR v1.1. Analysis was restricted to V-J combinations with a frequency above 0.0001, which covered roughly 99% of repertoires. For each V-J combination, a TCR clonal expansion and chaos score was defined as the ratio of F50 clonal expansion to chaos observed in the TCRdist matrix. Features were reduced by Welch's t-statistics and random forest to more than 10 V-J combinations, which fed a naive Bayes classifier. The similarity between thyroid and blood repertoires was quantified using the Morisita-Horn index. TCRdb reworked the public reads: Q25 trimming with fastp, MiXCR clone assembly, productive beta chains retained. Under each unique CDR3 protein, matching rows form one entry showing the most common genes and DNA. The V and J calls and clone size come from TCRdb's table, not from the authors' own analysis. This sample holds over a million distinct CDR3 sequences; roughly 35% were observed only once. The top ten clones comprise around 10% of the sample.

V loses 7 bases, J loses 8 bases, and the germline ends lie 17 bases apart. CDR1 and CDR2 are drawn from the germline V gene (reference sequence): DFQATT, SNEGSKA. The CDR3 has 13 amino acids, counting the end cysteine and phenylalanine. Just the 39-base CDR3 DNA is kept, in frame starting at base 1. Turning to this clonotype: Its antigen is unknown. No base quality values were provided; no much bigger clone lies one nucleotide off.

General conclusions and limits of the study: In cross-validation, the 13-signature model distinguished ophthalmopathy from stable hyperthyroidism with nearly 90% sensitivity and around 81% specificity, and in the test set the corresponding values were approximately 79% and 70%. Sample size was not statistically predetermined, and group allocation was not concealed from the investigators. Most of the expanded thyroid clonotypes with a frequency above 0.001 were also detected in blood, and it was suggested that the thyroid immune response may be reflected by blood repertoires. In validation, the model predicted ophthalmopathy progression with less than 71% sensitivity and approximately 75% specificity; more than ten predicted patients were CT-confirmed with GO in a median of approximately 6.5 months.

The chain couples TRBV20-1 to TRBJ1-4; the D gene is possibly TRBD1, with 6 bases matching. Sequencing was done on a sample of peripheral blood or thyroid tissue (not recorded which). The receptor was isolated from an adult man with Graves' hyperthyroidism. The DNA reads as follows: TGCAGTGGAGGAAGAGGGGGAACGGAAAAACTGTTTTTT. Its coded protein is CSGGRGGTEKLFF.